These 9 T cell receptor beta chains were sequenced from one sample in a study of shared clonotypes between healthy human individuals. Method: immunoSEQ multiplex PCR; TCRdb's copy keeps in-frame clones and lacks some. This sample has fewer than 550,000 clones; 60% to 80% occur once, and the top ten carry around 12%. Sequencing was carried out using PBMCs. These receptors were taken from a woman aged 35 to 49 in good health. Some clones in this sample may be carry-over from other donors' samples.

In this sample, this clone turned up once. The chain links TRBV7-9 to TRBJ2-3; D gene unclear. This CDR3 region has 16 residues. From germline, CDR1 is SEHNR and CDR2 FQNEAQ (reference sequence). V was shortened by 3 bases and J by 0 bases, with 13 bases between the two germline ends. The CDR3 coding sequence is TGTGCCAGCAGCTTGGGGAACTCCTACAGCACAGATACGCAGTATTTT. Translating it yields CASSLGNSYSTDTQYF.

This chain connects TRBV15 to TRBJ2-1; D is perhaps TRBD1 (6 bases). The germline CDR1 and CDR2 sequences are LNHNV and YYDKDF (reference sequence). Trimming took 1 base from V and 4 from J, leaving 17 bases between them. CDR3 length: 17 amino acids. CDR3 protein: CATSRGRQAGGYNEQFF. The DNA of the CDR3 is TGTGCCACCAGCAGAGGGCGACAGGCTGGGGGATACAATGAGCAGTTCTTC.

The rearrangement joins TRBV7-2 to TRBJ2-3; the match to TRBD2 covers 9 bases. The germline V gene encodes CDR1 SGHTA and CDR2 FQGNSA. This CDR3 is 13 amino acids long. V trimming: 10 bases; J trimming: 4 bases; junction bases outside the gene matches: 6. The CDR3 is CATGTSKADTQYF. Written as DNA, the CDR3 is TGTGCCACCGGGACTAGCAAAGCAGATACGCAGTATTTT.

The chain uses TRBV29-1 and TRBJ2-5, with 7 bases that match TRBD2. CDR3 size: 15 residues. CDR1 and CDR2 (germline): SQVTM, ANQGSEA. Trimming at V came to 2 bases and at J to 5 bases, leaving 11 bases not matched to a gene. The CDR3 region is CSVERGREIGETQYF. CDR3 sequence (DNA): TGCAGCGTTGAACGTGGGCGGGAGATTGGGGAGACCCAGTACTTC.

The J gene is TRBJ1-5, the V gene TRBV28, with TRBD1 as a possible D gene (5 bases). The V gene lost 1 base and the J gene lost 0 bases, with 13 bases spanning the gap. Germline lookup yields CDR1 MDHEN and CDR2 SYDVKM. The CDR3 has 17 amino acids. CDR3 region: CASSLLWRGNSNQPQHF. The CDR3 DNA reads TGTGCCAGCAGTTTATTGTGGCGGGGGAATAGCAATCAGCCCCAGCATTTT.

The rearrangement uses TRBV6-1 and TRBJ2-1, with 7 bases lining up with TRBD2. Per the germline V gene, CDR1 is MNHNS and CDR2 is SASEGT. The CDR3 sequence is 13 residues long. Trimming cost V 10 bases and J 5 bases; bases outside gene matches: 8. Here the CDR3 reads CATRLAVHNEQFF. DNA for the CDR3: TGTGCCACCCGACTAGCAGTTCACAATGAGCAGTTCTTC.

This clone occurred a few times. The chain has TRBV11-2 and TRBJ2-7, with 11 bases aligning to TRBD2. V lost 6 bases to trimming and J lost 6 bases; unmatched junction nucleotides: 16. The V gene's germline CDR1 is SGHAT and CDR2 FQNNGV. There are 17 residues in the CDR3. In nucleotides, the CDR3 is TGTGCCAGCAGTGGCGGGACTAGCGGATCCCGGGCCGGCGAGCAGTACTTC. This gives the protein CASSGGTSGSRAGEQYF.

This clone turned up a few times. The chain carries TRBV30 and TRBJ1-6; the match to TRBD1 covers 9 bases. The V gene end was trimmed by 3 bases and the J gene end by 6 bases; junction bases not matched to a gene: 3. The CDR3 is made up of 14 amino acids. Germline CDR1 is GTSNPN and CDR2 is SVGIG (reference sequence). The CDR3 DNA sequence: TGTGCCTGGAGACAGGGGGCAAGTAATTCACCCCTCCACTTT. This sequence encodes CAWRQGASNSPLHF.

This chain links TRBV9 with TRBJ1-1; no definite D call. The CDR3 contains 15 residues. V was clipped by 4 bases and J by 4 bases, with 17 bases between them. Per germline, CDR1 SGDLS and CDR2 YYNGEE. The CDR3 region has the DNA TGTGCCAGCAGCCCCTTACCTACGGTGACCACTGAAGCTTTCTTT. This encodes CASSPLPTVTTEAFF.